This TCR beta chain was retrieved from a study of regulatory T cells in long-lasting Graves disease. General study results and limits: Exclusively peripheral blood, rather than thyroid tissue, was studied. Patients whose Graves' disease persisted exhibited lower TCR diversity than those newly diagnosed.

Time point: persistent/refractory GD, antithyroid drugs over 5 years with positive TRAb. RNA extracted from PBMCs served as the sequencing template. This clonotype came up a few times. The antigen remains undetermined. The ends were cut back, 7 bases at V and 5 bases at J, with 12 bases in the middle. The germline V gene encodes CDR1 MGHDK and CDR2 SYGVNS. The CDR3 covers 13 residues. Both iRepertoire HTBI primers and Arm-PCR of CDR3 regions were used to build the TCR beta libraries. TCRdb passed the multiplex PCR reads through MiXCR, listing each CDR3 protein once. This sample has 600,000 to 850,000 distinct CDR3 sequences, with 25% to 35% found just once.

This receptor was obtained from a female donor with Graves disease. V gene TRBV25-1 combines with J gene TRBJ2-4; perhaps TRBD1 as D (5 bases). Sequencing was performed on peripheral blood mononuclear cells (PBMCs), taken when the disease was refractory, from a patient treated with antithyroid drugs. This CDR3 reads CASTGQGQNIQYF. In DNA form, the CDR3 reads TGTGCCAGCACTGGGCAGGGCCAAAACATTCAGTACTTC. Supplemented by reference TRBV25-1 and TRBJ2-4, the full variable domain reads EADIYQTPRYLVIGTGKKITLECSQTMGHDKMYWYQQDPGMELHLIHYSYGVNSTEKGDLSSESTVSRIRTEHFPLTLESARPSHTSQYLCASTGQGQNIQYFGAGTRLSVL.